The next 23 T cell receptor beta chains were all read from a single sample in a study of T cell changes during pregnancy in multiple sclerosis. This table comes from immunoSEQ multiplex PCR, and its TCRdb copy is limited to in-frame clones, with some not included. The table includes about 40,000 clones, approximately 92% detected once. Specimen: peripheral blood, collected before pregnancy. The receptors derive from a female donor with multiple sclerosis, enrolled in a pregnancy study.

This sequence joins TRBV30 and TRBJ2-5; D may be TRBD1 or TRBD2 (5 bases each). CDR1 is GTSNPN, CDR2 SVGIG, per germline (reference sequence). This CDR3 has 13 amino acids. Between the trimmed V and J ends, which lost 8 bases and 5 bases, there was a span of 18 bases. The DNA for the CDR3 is TGTGCCGGGACCGCTGTGGGAGTCGAGACCCAGTACTTC. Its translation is CAGTAVGVETQYF.

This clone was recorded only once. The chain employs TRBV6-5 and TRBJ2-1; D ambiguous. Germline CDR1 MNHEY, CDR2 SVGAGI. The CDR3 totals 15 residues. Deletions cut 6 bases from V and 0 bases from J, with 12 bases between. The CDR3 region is CASSLSSSSYNEQFF. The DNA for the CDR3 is TGTGCCAGCAGCCTATCTTCGAGCTCCTACAATGAGCAGTTCTTC.

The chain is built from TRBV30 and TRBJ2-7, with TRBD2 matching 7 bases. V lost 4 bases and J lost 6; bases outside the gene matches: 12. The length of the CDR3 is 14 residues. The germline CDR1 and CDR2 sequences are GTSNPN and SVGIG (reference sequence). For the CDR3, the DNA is TGTGCCTGGAAAAGCGGGGATGTATCCGTCGAGCAGTACTTC. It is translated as CAWKSGDVSVEQYF. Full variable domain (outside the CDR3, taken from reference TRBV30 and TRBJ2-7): SQTIHQWPATLVQPVGSPLSLECTVEGTSNPNLYWYRQAAGRGLQLLFYSVGIGQISSEVPQNLSASRPQDRQFILSSKKLLLSDSGFYLCAWKSGDVSVEQYFGPGTRLTVT.

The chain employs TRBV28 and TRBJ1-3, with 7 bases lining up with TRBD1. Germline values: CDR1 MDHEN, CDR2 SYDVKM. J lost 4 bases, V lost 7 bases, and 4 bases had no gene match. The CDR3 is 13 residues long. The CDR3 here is CASTTGQGNTIYF. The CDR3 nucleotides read TGTGCCAGCACCACGGGACAGGGAAACACCATATATTTT. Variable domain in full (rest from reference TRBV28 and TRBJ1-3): DVKVTQSSRYLVKRTGEKVFLECVQDMDHENMFWYRQDPGLGLRLIYFSYDVKMKEKGDIPEGYSVSREKKERFSLILESASTNQTSMYLCASTTGQGNTIYFGEGSWLTVV.

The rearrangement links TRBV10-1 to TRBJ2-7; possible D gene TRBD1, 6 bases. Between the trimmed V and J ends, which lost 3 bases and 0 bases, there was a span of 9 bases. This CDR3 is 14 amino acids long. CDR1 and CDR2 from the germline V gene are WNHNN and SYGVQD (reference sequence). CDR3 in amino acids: CASSDPTGSYEQYF. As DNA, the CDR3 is TGCGCCAGCAGTGACCCGACAGGCTCCTACGAGCAGTACTTC.

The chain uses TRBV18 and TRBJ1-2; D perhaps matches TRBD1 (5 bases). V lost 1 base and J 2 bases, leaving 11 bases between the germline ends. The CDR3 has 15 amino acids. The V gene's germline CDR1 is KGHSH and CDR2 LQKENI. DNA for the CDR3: TGTGCCAGCTCACCACAGGCAGGGCTCAACTATGGCTACACCTTC. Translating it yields CASSPQAGLNYGYTF.

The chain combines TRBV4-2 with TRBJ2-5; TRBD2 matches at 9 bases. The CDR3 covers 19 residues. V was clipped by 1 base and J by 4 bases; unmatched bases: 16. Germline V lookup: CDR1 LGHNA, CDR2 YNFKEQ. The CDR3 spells CASSQVGEMREGFGETQYF. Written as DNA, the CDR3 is TGTGCCAGCAGCCAAGTCGGGGAAATGCGGGAGGGCTTTGGAGAGACCCAGTACTTC.

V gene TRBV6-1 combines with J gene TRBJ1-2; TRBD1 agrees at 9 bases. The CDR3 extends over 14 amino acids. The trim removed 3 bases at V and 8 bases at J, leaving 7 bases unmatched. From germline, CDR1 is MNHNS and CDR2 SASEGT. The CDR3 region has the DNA TGTGCCAGCAGTGACCTACAGGGGGCAGGGGGCTACACCTTC. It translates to CASSDLQGAGGYTF.

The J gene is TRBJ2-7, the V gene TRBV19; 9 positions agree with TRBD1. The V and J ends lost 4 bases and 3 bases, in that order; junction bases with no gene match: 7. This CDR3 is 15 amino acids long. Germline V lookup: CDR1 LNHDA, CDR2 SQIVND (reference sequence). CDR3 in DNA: TGTGCCAGTAGTAGAGGGACAGGGCCCTTCTACGAGCAGTACTTC. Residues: CASSRGTGPFYEQYF.

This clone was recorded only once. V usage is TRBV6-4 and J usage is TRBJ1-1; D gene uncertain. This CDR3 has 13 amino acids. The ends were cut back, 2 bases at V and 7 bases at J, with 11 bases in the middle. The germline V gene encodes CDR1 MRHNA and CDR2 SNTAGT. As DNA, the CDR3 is TGTGCCAGCAGTGACCCGACGACGGGTGAAGCTTTCTTT. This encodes CASSDPTTGEAFF.

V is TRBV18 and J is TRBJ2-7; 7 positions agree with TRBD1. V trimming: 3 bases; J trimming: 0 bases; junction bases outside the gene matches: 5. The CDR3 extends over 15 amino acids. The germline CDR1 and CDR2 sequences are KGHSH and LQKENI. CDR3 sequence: CASSPRDRSSYEQYF. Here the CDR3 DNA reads TGTGCCAGCTCACCTCGGGACAGAAGCTCCTACGAGCAGTACTTC.

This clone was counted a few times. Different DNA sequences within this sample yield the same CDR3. This CDR3 is CAWSGASTDTQYF. The CDR3 region has the DNA TGTGCCTGGAGTGGGGCGAGCACAGATACGCAGTATTTT. J is TRBJ2-3 and V is TRBV30; D not resolved. The ends were cut back, 1 base at V and 0 bases at J, with 5 bases in the middle. Per germline, CDR1 GTSNPN and CDR2 SVGIG (reference sequence). This CDR3 contains 13 residues.

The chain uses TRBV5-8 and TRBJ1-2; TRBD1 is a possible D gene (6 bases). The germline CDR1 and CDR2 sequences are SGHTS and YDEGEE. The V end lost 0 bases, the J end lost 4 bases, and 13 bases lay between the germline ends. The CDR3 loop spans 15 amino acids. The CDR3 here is CASSLDREPFYGYTF. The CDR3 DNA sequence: TGTGCCAGCAGCTTGGACAGGGAACCCTTCTATGGCTACACCTTC.

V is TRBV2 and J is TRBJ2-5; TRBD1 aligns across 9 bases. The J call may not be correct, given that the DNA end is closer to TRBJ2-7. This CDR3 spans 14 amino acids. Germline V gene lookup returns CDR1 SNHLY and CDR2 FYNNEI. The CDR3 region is CASSGGTGQYEQYF. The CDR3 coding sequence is TGTGCCAGCAGCGGCGGGACAGGGCAGTACGAGCAGTACTTC.

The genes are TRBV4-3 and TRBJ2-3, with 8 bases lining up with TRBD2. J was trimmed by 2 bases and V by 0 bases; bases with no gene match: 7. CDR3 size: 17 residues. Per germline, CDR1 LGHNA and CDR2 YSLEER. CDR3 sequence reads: CASSQDRGGFHTDTQYF. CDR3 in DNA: TGCGCCAGCAGCCAAGATCGGGGGGGGTTCCACACAGATACGCAGTATTTT.

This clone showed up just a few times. DNA of the CDR3: TGTGCCAGTAGTATGATGGACAGGGGGCAATATACTGAAGCTTTCTTT. Translating gives CASSMMDRGQYTEAFF. The chain is built from TRBV19 and TRBJ1-1, with 11 bases matching TRBD1. With 3 bases clipped from V and 5 bases from J, the junction kept 8 bases outside the gene matches. Germline CDR1 is LNHDA and CDR2 is SQIVND (reference sequence). The CDR3 loop spans 16 amino acids.

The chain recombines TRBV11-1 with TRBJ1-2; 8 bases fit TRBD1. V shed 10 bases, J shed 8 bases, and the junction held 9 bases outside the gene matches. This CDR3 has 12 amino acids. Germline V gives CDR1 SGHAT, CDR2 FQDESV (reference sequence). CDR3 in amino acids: CATLTGARGYTF. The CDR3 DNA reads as TGTGCCACGTTGACAGGGGCGCGAGGCTACACCTTC.

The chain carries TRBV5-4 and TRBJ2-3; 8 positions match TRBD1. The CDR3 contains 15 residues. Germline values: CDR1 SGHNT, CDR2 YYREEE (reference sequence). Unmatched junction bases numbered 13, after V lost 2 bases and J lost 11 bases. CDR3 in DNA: TGTGCCAGCAGCTTCGGGGACAGGCTCAAAGGGGTGCAGTATTTT. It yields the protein CASSFGDRLKGVQYF.

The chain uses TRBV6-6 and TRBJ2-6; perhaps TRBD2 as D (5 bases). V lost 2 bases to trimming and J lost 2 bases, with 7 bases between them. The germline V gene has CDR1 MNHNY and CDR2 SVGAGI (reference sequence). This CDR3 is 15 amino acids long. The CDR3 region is CASSYDGTGANVLTF. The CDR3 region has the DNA TGTGCCAGCAGTTACGACGGGACTGGGGCCAACGTCCTGACTTTC.

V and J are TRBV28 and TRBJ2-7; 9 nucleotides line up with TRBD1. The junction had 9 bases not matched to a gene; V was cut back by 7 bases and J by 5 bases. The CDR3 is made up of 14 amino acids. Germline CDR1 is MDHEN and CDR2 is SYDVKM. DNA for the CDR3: TGTGCCAGCATCTCCGGGACAGGGTCCAACGAGCAGTACTTC. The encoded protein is CASISGTGSNEQYF.

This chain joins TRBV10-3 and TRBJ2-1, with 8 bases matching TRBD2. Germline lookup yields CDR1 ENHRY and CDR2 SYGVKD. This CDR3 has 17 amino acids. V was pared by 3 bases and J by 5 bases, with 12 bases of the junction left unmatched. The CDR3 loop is CAISDRFGGRNDNEQFF. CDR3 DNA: TGTGCCATCAGTGATAGATTTGGCGGGAGGAACGACAATGAGCAGTTCTTC.

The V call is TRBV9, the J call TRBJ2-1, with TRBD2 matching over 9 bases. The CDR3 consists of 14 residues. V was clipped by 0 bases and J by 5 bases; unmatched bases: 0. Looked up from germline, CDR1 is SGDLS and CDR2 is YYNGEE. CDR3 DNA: TGTGCCAGCAGCGTAGGCGGGAGGGACAATGAGCAGTTCTTC. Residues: CASSVGGRDNEQFF.

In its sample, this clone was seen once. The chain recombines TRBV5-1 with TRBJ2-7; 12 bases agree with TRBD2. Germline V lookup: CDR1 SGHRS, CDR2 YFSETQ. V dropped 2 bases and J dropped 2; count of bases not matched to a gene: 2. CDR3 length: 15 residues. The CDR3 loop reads CASSLGLAGTYEQYF. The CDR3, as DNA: TGCGCCAGCAGCTTAGGACTAGCGGGGACCTACGAGCAGTACTTC.